This T cell receptor (beta chain) was identified in a study of low-dose radiotherapy and immunotherapy resistance in tumors (dated by TCRdb to about 2022). For context, the study as a whole: In Cohort 1, each fraction delivered 0.5 Gy every 2 weeks, and the prescribed total PTV dose was 6.5 Gy. Starting on cycle 1 day 1, patients took 300 mg of aspirin by mouth once a day for four cycles. Eight patients were included in the translational analysis: three from the first dose cohort and the first five from the second dose cohort. Patients in Cohort 2 were given 1 Gy per fraction every two weeks, for a total of 13 Gy across 26 weeks. TCRalpha and TCRbeta libraries were deep-sequenced on an Illumina MiniSeq instrument. Trial participants were not randomized into treatment groups. Cyclophosphamide 200 mg/m2 was administered intravenously every two weeks, one day before each radiation and immunotherapy administration. Patients were given nivolumab as a 240 mg flat dose every two weeks and ipilimumab at 1 mg/kg every six weeks, with both drugs delivered intravenously. To make first-strand cDNA, Superscript III was used along with a set of TRAV- and TRBV-specific primers so that both the TCRalpha and TCRbeta chains were covered.

Sequenced on an Illumina MiniSeq. TCRs were amplified with Phusion for 20 PCR cycles, with a constant-region primer paired with the adapter attached to the V primers. Isolated mRNA was amplified with the MessageAmp II aRNA Amplification Kit, using a roughly 15-hour in vitro transcription at 37°C. mRNA for TCR sequencing was isolated with the Dynabeads mRNA DIRECT Purification Kit. A second approximately 23-cycle Phusion PCR added indexed Illumina adapters, and products were purified with AMPure XP beads. The authors' analysis ran thus. Using custom Perl scripts, TCR sequences that encoded the same protein were pooled, out-of-frame sequences were dropped, and the abundance of each clonotype was calculated. Any TCR sequence supported by only a single read was excluded from analysis. The metrics used to describe the repertoires included Shannon entropy, Gini index, clonality, richness, and the frequency of TCRs shared between repertoires. TCRdb passed the public sequencing reads through fastp at Q25 and MiXCR, retaining productive beta sequences. Duplicate CDR3 protein sequences are folded into a single record with the most common DNA and genes. What appears here as the V and J calls and clone size reflects TCRdb's work, not the paper's. Within this sample are tens of thousands of distinct CDR3 sequences, with about 11% of them counted one time only. About 6% of the sample is held by the ten biggest clonotypes.

This clonotype was seen ten or more times. The specificity of this receptor is unknown. Per-nucleotide qualities are absent, and no much larger clonotype sits a single base away. Reading the label with the study, this specimen's time point is: before trial treatment. Donors were enrolled in RACIN, a single-arm phase I dose-escalation trial combining nivolumab, ipilimumab, aspirin, low-dose cyclophosphamide and low-dose radiotherapy. Patients with advanced, TIL-negative solid tumors were considered eligible. The germline V gene specifies SNHLY as CDR1 and FYNNEI as CDR2. Cut back by 4 bases and 1 base, the V and J ends lie 19 bases apart. The CDR3 has 18 amino acids, counting the end cysteine and phenylalanine. CDR3 DNA is the only sequence kept; it has 54 bases, read in frame from the first base.

In this chain, TRBV2 is recombined with TRBJ2-2; perhaps TRBD2 is the D gene, with 5 bases matching. The sample was PBMCs, taken before treatment. The receptor was isolated from a female donor with ovarian cancer. The base sequence is TGTGCCAGCAGTGTTATGTGGGAGCGGAGGAAGAACACCGGGGAGCTGTTTTTT. This codes for CASSVMWERRKNTGELFF.